The 20 T cell receptor beta chains reported below all come from one sample, sequenced in a study of early T cells in non-severe SARS-CoV-2 infection. Each CDR3 protein gets one entry after TCRdb re-called the 5' RACE reads with MiXCR. The top ten hold around 5% of the sample, which has some 30,000 distinct CDR3 sequences, about 6% seen once. The sequencing input was whole blood. The origin of the receptors is an adult who was a healthcare worker with PCR-confirmed SARS-CoV-2 infection or an uninfected control (not recorded which).

This clonotype came up many times. V and J are TRBV7-2 and TRBJ2-5, with 8 bases that match TRBD1. The V segment lost 8 bases and the J segment 4 bases; nucleotides outside the gene matches: 9. The CDR3 spans 14 residues. CDR1 is SGHTA, CDR2 FQGNSA, per germline. The CDR3 spells CASGAMTGAETQYF. DNA for the CDR3: TGTGCCAGCGGAGCCATGACAGGGGCAGAGACCCAGTACTTC.

There are many counts of this clonotype. The chain uses TRBV10-3 and TRBJ2-2, with 12 bases matching TRBD1. This CDR3 contains 18 residues. V dropped 4 bases and J dropped 4; count of bases not matched to a gene: 10. Germline V gene data show CDR1 as ENHRY and CDR2 as SYGVKD. CDR3 amino acids: CAISAGGTGGAGTGELFF. CDR3 DNA: TGTGCCATCAGTGCGGGTGGGACAGGGGGCGCCGGCACCGGGGAGCTGTTTTTT.

With regard to this clonotype: With a much larger clone just one base away, this may be a read error. The gene calls are TRBV27 and TRBJ2-7, with D uncertain. The V gene lost 6 bases and the J gene lost 0 bases, with 3 bases spanning the gap. Germline CDR1 is MNHEY and CDR2 is SMNVEV (reference sequence). The CDR3 loop spans 11 amino acids. The DNA of the CDR3 is TGTGCCAGCAGGGACTCCTACGAGCAGTACTTC. Translation: CASRDSYEQYF.

In its sample, this clonotype was seen many times. J is TRBJ2-1 and V is TRBV20-1, with D possibly matching TRBD2 (5 bases). V was trimmed by 6 bases and J by 6 bases, leaving 18 bases between them. The CDR3 has 14 amino acids. Germline CDR1 DFQATT, CDR2 SNEGSKA (reference sequence). CDR3 residues: CSAIPGDASNEQFF. The CDR3 region has the DNA TGCAGTGCGATCCCCGGGGATGCTTCCAATGAGCAGTTCTTC.

The J gene is TRBJ1-1, the V gene TRBV6-1; D unclear. In germline, CDR1 is MNHNS, CDR2 SASEGT. The CDR3 runs 13 residues. V was trimmed by 4 bases and J by 4 bases, leaving 10 bases between them. The CDR3 reads CASSGGKGTEAFF. Here the CDR3 DNA reads TGTGCCAGCAGTGGAGGGAAGGGCACTGAAGCTTTCTTT.

In this sample, this clonotype turned up many times. This chain uses TRBV6-6 with TRBJ2-2; D unclear. This CDR3 region has 14 residues. V lost 0 bases and J lost 0, with 2 bases in between. Looked up from germline, CDR1 is MNHNY and CDR2 is SVGAGI (reference sequence). In DNA, the CDR3 is TGTGCCAGCAGTTACTCGACGAACACCGGGGAGCTGTTTTTT. Its protein is CASSYSTNTGELFF.

This clonotype was counted between two and nine times. This rearrangement joins TRBV7-2 to TRBJ2-7, with D perhaps matching TRBD1 (6 bases). The CDR3 is made up of 12 amino acids. V dropped 4 bases and J dropped 6 bases, with 10 bases sitting between them. The germline V gene encodes CDR1 SGHTA and CDR2 FQGNSA. The CDR3 DNA is TGTGCCAGCAGCTACACAGGGACCGAGCAGTACTTC. This encodes CASSYTGTEQYF.

This clonotype was counted a few times. The chain recombines TRBV6-1 with TRBJ2-7; D is unresolved. Germline values: CDR1 MNHNS, CDR2 SASEGT. V was shortened by 0 bases and J by 3 bases, with 15 bases between the two germline ends. This CDR3 contains 16 residues. The CDR3 reads CASSEAVVVRVYEQYF. The CDR3 DNA follows: TGTGCCAGCAGTGAAGCAGTAGTAGTTCGGGTCTACGAGCAGTACTTC.

This clonotype was seen repeatedly, ten times or more. This chain links TRBV20-1 with TRBJ1-1; 9 bases fit TRBD1. Trimming at V came to 2 bases and at J to 1 base, leaving 8 bases not matched to a gene. Germline-derived CDR1 and CDR2 are DFQATT and SNEGSKA (reference sequence). The length of the CDR3 is 16 residues. This CDR3 reads CSARNRGLRGNTEAFF. As DNA, the CDR3 is TGCAGTGCTAGAAACAGGGGGCTCCGGGGGAACACTGAAGCTTTCTTT.

The rearrangement uses TRBV7-9 and TRBJ2-1; a weak D match, TRBD1 (5 bases). CDR1 is SEHNR and CDR2 is FQNEAQ in the germline V gene (reference sequence). V was pared by 5 bases and J by 5 bases, with 13 bases between. This CDR3 comprises 14 residues. The CDR3, as DNA: TGTGCCAGCAGCAAAACACTGACAGACAATGAGCAGTTCTTC. It encodes CASSKTLTDNEQFF. Based on the CDR3 plus reference TRBV7-9 and TRBJ2-1, the full variable domain is DTGVSQNPRHKITKRGQNVTFRCDPISEHNRLYWYRQTLGQGPEFLTYFQNEAQLEKSRLLSDRFSAERPKGSFSTLEIQRTEQGDSAMYLCASSKTLTDNEQFFGPGTRLTVL.

This clonotype has a count of ten or more. This chain's CDR3 is CSVVGTAYEQYF. CDR3 bases: TGCAGCGTTGTCGGGACAGCCTACGAGCAGTACTTC. The chain uses TRBV29-1 and TRBJ2-7, with 7 nucleotides matching TRBD1. Losses at the gene ends were 4 bases for V and 2 bases for J; bases not matched to a gene: 2. The V gene's germline CDR1 is SQVTM and CDR2 ANQGSEA. The CDR3 has 12 amino acids.

The table lists this clonotype with many counts. CDR3 protein: CASSPQGRGGETQYF. Here the CDR3 DNA reads TGTGCCAGCAGCCCCCAGGGACGGGGGGGAGAGACCCAGTACTTC. The chain employs TRBV9 and TRBJ2-5; 8 bases agree with TRBD2. Germline loops: CDR1 SGDLS, CDR2 YYNGEE. The junction had 9 bases not matched to a gene; V was cut back by 4 bases and J by 4 bases. The CDR3 is made up of 15 amino acids.

The chain recombines TRBV4-3 with TRBJ1-2, with TRBD1 matching 7 bases. The V and J ends lost 3 bases and 4 bases, in that order; junction bases with no gene match: 2. In germline, CDR1 is LGHNA, CDR2 YSLEER. The CDR3 extends over 13 amino acids. CDR3 sequence (DNA): TGCGCCAGCAGCCAGACAGGGTTCTATGGCTACACCTTC. This codes for CASSQTGFYGYTF.

This clonotype was seen more than once but under ten times. The DNA of the CDR3 is TGTGCCAGCAGCCTCGCTTGGCGGACCACAGATACGCAGTATTTT. Translating gives CASSLAWRTTDTQYF. V usage is TRBV11-2 and J usage is TRBJ2-3, with D unresolved. CDR3 size: 15 residues. The V gene lost 5 bases and the J gene lost 2 bases, with 14 bases spanning the gap. Germline assignment: CDR1 SGHAT and CDR2 FQNNGV.

This clonotype has a count of ten or more. The CDR3 reads CASSVGREVEKLFF. CDR3 sequence (DNA): TGTGCCAGCAGTGTCGGGCGTGAGGTAGAAAAACTGTTTTTT. The chain employs TRBV7-9 and TRBJ1-4, with D hard to call. Trimming took 6 bases from V and 8 from J, leaving 16 bases between them. The CDR3 extends over 14 amino acids. Looked up from germline, CDR1 is SEHNR and CDR2 is FQNEAQ (reference sequence).

This clonotype was detected ten times or more. The V gene is TRBV7-9, the J gene TRBJ2-1; D unclear. This CDR3 has 20 amino acids. Germline CDR1 and CDR2: SEHNR and FQNEAQ (reference sequence). The V end was cut by 4 bases, the J end by 0 bases, with 25 bases between. The CDR3 DNA reads TGTGCCAGCAGCTCCTTTGATGGGGTCCTGGGCCTGAGCTCCTACAATGAGCAGTTCTTC. Protein product: CASSSFDGVLGLSSYNEQFF.

This clonotype was counted only a few times. The J gene is TRBJ2-3, the V gene TRBV9, with 9 bases matching TRBD2. The trim removed 2 bases at V and 4 bases at J, leaving 2 bases unmatched. The CDR3 is made up of 14 amino acids. Looked up from germline, CDR1 is SGDLS and CDR2 is YYNGEE. CDR3 sequence reads: CASSVAGGADTQYF. In DNA form, the CDR3 reads TGTGCCAGCAGCGTGGCGGGGGGGGCAGATACGCAGTATTTT.

This clonotype has ten or more counts. The chain employs TRBV5-1 and TRBJ2-1; D is tentatively TRBD1 or TRBD2 (6 bases each). The CDR3 is made up of 12 amino acids. With 3 bases removed from V and 10 bases from J, the gap between germline ends came to 11 bases. Germline V lookup: CDR1 SGHRS, CDR2 YFSETQ. The DNA for the CDR3 is TGCGCCAGCAGCTCCGGGGGCGAGGAGCAGTTCTTC. It is translated as CASSSGGEEQFF.

Many counts were recorded for this clonotype. The chain has TRBV12-3 or TRBV12-4 and TRBJ2-1; D call uncertain. Trimming shortened V by 3 bases and J by 11 bases, and 5 bases separated the two germline ends. CDR3 size: 10 residues. The CDR3 coding sequence is TGTGCCAGCAGTTTTCGTCAGCAGTTCTTC. This translates into CASSFRQQFF.

Of note for this clonotype: At one end the junction does not follow the germline gene, possibly because of a read error. This rearrangement joins TRBV7-9 to TRBJ2-3; 9 bases map to TRBD1. This CDR3 comprises 13 residues. Germline CDR1 and CDR2: SEHNR and FQNEAQ (reference sequence). In DNA form, the CDR3 reads TGTGCCAGCAGCTTAGTCCCTGGGACAGGGTTAAAATTT. It codes for CASSLVPGTGLKF.